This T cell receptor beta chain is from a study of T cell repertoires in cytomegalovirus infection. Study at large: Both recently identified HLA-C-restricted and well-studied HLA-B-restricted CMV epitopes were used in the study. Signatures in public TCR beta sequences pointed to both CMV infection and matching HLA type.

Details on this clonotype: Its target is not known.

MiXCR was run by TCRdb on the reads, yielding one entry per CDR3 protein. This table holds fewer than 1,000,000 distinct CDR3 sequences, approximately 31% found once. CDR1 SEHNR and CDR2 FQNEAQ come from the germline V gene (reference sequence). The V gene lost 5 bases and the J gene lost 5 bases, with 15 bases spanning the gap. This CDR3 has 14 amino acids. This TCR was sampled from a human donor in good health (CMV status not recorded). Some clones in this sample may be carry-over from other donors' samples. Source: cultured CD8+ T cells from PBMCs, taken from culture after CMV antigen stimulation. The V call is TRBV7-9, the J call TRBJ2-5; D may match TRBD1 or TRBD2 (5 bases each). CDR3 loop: CASSQGGQSETQYF. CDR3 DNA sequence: TGTGCCAGCAGCCAGGGCGGGCAGTCGGAGACCCAGTACTTC.